This T cell receptor (beta chain) was found in a study of T-cell reconstitution after alpha-beta-depleted transplantation in children. Regarding the study as a whole: High day-60 TCRbeta diversity in some patients came from surviving recipient T cells and thymic progenitors. It was newly produced T cells that mostly accounted for T-cell counts and diversity one year after transplant. In patients about two months after transplant, alpha-beta T cells reportedly arose from several hundred expanded graft clones.

Trimming stripped 6 bases from V and 0 bases from J, with 18 bases between. The CDR3 has 16 amino acids. CDR1 and CDR2 (germline): DFQATT, SNEGSKA (reference sequence). This clonotype has a count of ten or more. No antigen is known for it. It was with unique molecular identifiers that the TCRbeta library was prepared. TCRdb processed the PCR reads anew with MiXCR; each CDR3 protein has one entry. The table includes a few hundred thousand distinct CDR3 sequences, 6.6% detected once. The genes are TRBV20-1 and TRBJ2-1, with D perhaps matching TRBD2 (6 bases). This TCR derives from a boy aged 2 to 10 with acute lymphoblastic leukemia, due to receive a stem cell transplant. The sample here was PBMCs, taken before TCRalphabeta/CD19-depleted stem cell transplant. CDR3 in DNA: TGCAGTGCCAAAGTCGGAGGGCCGATCTCCTACAATGAGCAGTTCTTC. It yields the protein CSAKVGGPISYNEQFF.